The 21 T cell receptor beta chains presented below share a single source sample, sequenced in a study of blood T cell repertoires in COVID-19. Produced via immunoSEQ multiplex PCR; TCRdb's table is partial and in-frame only. The sample carries tens of thousands of clones, approximately 83% recorded once. Sequenced material: peripheral blood. The receptors derive from a human donor in a cohort sampled during active COVID-19.

This clone was found once. This chain links TRBV6-2 or TRBV6-3 with TRBJ2-4, with a weak D call TRBD1 (5 bases). Germline V lookup: CDR1 MNHEY, CDR2 SVGEGT. V lost 6 bases and J 0 bases, leaving 12 bases between the germline ends. The CDR3 extends over 15 amino acids. CDR3 sequence: CASSLSGLAKNIQYF. In DNA, the CDR3 is TGTGCCAGCAGCCTTTCAGGGCTAGCCAAAAACATTCAGTACTTC.

The genes are TRBV7-9 and TRBJ1-1, with D hard to call. This CDR3 contains 12 residues. CDR1 and CDR2 from the germline V gene are SEHNR and FQNEAQ (reference sequence). Trimming removed 0 bases from V and 10 bases from J, with 9 bases in between. CDR3 nucleotides: TGTGCCAGCAGCTTAGCTACTCATGGAGCTTTCTTT. Amino acids: CASSLATHGAFF.

This rearrangement joins TRBV28 to TRBJ2-6, with TRBD1 matching 7 bases. This CDR3 region has 17 residues. The V gene end was trimmed by 1 base and the J gene end by 2 bases; junction bases not matched to a gene: 5. The germline V gene has CDR1 MDHEN and CDR2 SYDVKM. The CDR3, as DNA: TGTGCCAGCAGTTTATATGACAGGGAAACTGGGGCCAACGTCCTGACTTTC. Translation: CASSLYDRETGANVLTF.

This clone was seen a single time. The V gene is TRBV2, the J gene TRBJ1-2; the match to TRBD1 covers 9 bases. Trimming removed 5 bases from V and 9 bases from J; junction bases left unmatched: 4. Germline values: CDR1 SNHLY, CDR2 FYNNEI. CDR3 length: 12 residues. CDR3 sequence (DNA): TGTGCCAGCAGTAGGGACAGGGAGAGCTACACCTTC. Encoded protein: CASSRDRESYTF.

The V gene is TRBV12-3 or TRBV12-4, the J gene TRBJ1-1, with 7 bases that match TRBD1. CDR3 length: 13 residues. Trimming at V came to 7 bases and at J to 4 bases, leaving 6 bases not matched to a gene. The CDR3: CASNLGQVTEAFF. DNA of the CDR3: TGTGCCAGCAACCTCGGACAGGTCACTGAAGCTTTCTTT.

The chain links TRBV7-2 to TRBJ2-1; D might be TRBD2 (5 bases). Germline CDR1 and CDR2: SGHTA and FQGNSA. V lost 3 bases and J lost 7, with 7 bases in between. The CDR3 length is 12 residues. This CDR3 is CASSFRGNEQFF. CDR3 sequence (DNA): TGTGCCAGCAGCTTCCGGGGAAATGAGCAGTTCTTC.

This chain joins TRBV28 and TRBJ1-6; D call uncertain. This CDR3 has 19 amino acids. With 4 bases removed from V and 2 bases from J, the gap between germline ends came to 21 bases. Germline CDR1 and CDR2: MDHEN and SYDVKM. The CDR3 loop reads CASSYFTGREVPYNSPLHF. CDR3 bases: TGTGCCAGCAGTTACTTCACCGGTCGCGAGGTCCCCTATAATTCACCCCTCCACTTT. The whole variable domain, filled in from reference TRBV28 and TRBJ1-6, reads DVKVTQSSRYLVKRTGEKVFLECVQDMDHENMFWYRQDPGLGLRLIYFSYDVKMKEKGDIPEGYSVSREKKERFSLILESASTNQTSMYLCASSYFTGREVPYNSPLHFGNGTRLTVT.

The chain joins TRBV7-2 to TRBJ2-1; the match to TRBD2 covers 12 bases. The CDR3 runs to 15 residues. J was trimmed by 7 bases and V by 5 bases; bases with no gene match: 6. Germline loops: CDR1 SGHTA, CDR2 FQGNSA. CDR3 DNA sequence: TGTGCCAGCAGCCATGGACTAGCGGGGACTAATGAGCAGTTCTTC. This encodes CASSHGLAGTNEQFF.

The chain employs TRBV6-5 and TRBJ1-6; no clear D. The CDR3 contains 14 residues. Trimming cost V 3 bases and J 9 bases, with 12 bases left between them. CDR1 and CDR2 from the germline V gene are MNHEY and SVGAGI. The CDR3 protein is CASSYQVLSSPLHF. Here the CDR3 DNA reads TGTGCCAGCAGTTATCAGGTTCTAAGTTCACCCCTCCACTTT.

In this sample, this clone turned up a few times. The J gene is TRBJ2-5, the V gene TRBV19, with D tentatively TRBD2 (6 bases). This CDR3 has 13 residues. With 5 bases removed from V and 9 bases from J, the gap between germline ends came to 16 bases. Germline assignment: CDR1 LNHDA and CDR2 SQIVND (reference sequence). The CDR3 loop is CASSPTTSVAQYF. The CDR3 DNA follows: TGTGCCAGTAGTCCAACGACTAGTGTTGCCCAGTACTTC.

V gene TRBV5-1 combines with J gene TRBJ1-4; the D gene is possibly TRBD1 (6 bases). V was pared by 4 bases and J by 1 base, with 14 bases between. The CDR3 is 16 residues long. Germline-derived CDR1 and CDR2 are SGHRS and YFSETQ. The CDR3 coding sequence is TGCGCCAGCAGCCGGAATACAGGGATAACTAATGAAAAACTGTTTTTT. Protein: CASSRNTGITNEKLFF. Drawing the rest from reference TRBV5-1 and TRBJ1-4, the complete variable domain is KAGVTQTPRYLIKTRGQQVTLSCSPISGHRSVSWYQQTPGQGLQFLFEYFSETQRNKGNFPGRFSGRQFSNSRSEMNVSTLELGDSALYLCASSRNTGITNEKLFFGSGTQLSVL.

This chain links TRBV6-5 with TRBJ2-7, with D tentatively TRBD1 (6 bases). This CDR3 contains 14 residues. Trimming took off 6 bases at V and 3 bases at J, with 15 bases between the two ends. The germline gives CDR1 MNHEY, CDR2 SVGAGI. The CDR3: CASSRRTDRYEQYF. The CDR3 nucleotides are TGTGCCAGCAGCCGTCGGACAGACCGCTACGAGCAGTACTTC.

This clone was counted once. The chain has TRBV12-3 or TRBV12-4 and TRBJ1-6; D possibly corresponds to TRBD1 (6 bases). There are 13 residues in the CDR3. V dropped 7 bases and J dropped 7 bases, with 11 bases sitting between them. As DNA, the CDR3 is TGTGCCAGCACCCAGGGGTTAAATTCACCCCTCCACTTT. Translated: CASTQGLNSPLHF.

The table lists this clone with a count of one. The rearrangement joins TRBV7-8 to TRBJ2-3; D possibly corresponds to TRBD2 (6 bases). Germline V CDR1 and CDR2: SGHVS, FQNEAQ. Trimming pared 4 bases from V and 7 bases from J, leaving 24 bases between. This CDR3 is 17 amino acids long. The chain's CDR3 is CASSSRAWRGGMNTQYF. The DNA of the CDR3 is TGTGCCAGCAGCTCACGCGCCTGGCGGGGCGGAATGAATACGCAGTATTTT.

This clone has a single count. This chain joins TRBV3-1 (or the pseudogene TRBV3-2) and TRBJ2-5; 9 bases line up with TRBD2. V lost 2 bases to trimming and J lost 5 bases; unmatched junction nucleotides: 9. This CDR3 has 16 residues. Germline V gene sequence: CDR1 LGHDT, CDR2 YNNKEL (reference sequence). The CDR3, as DNA: TGTGCCAGCAGCCAATCCGGGACTAGCAGGCGGGAGACCCAGTACTTC. This encodes CASSQSGTSRRETQYF.

The V gene is TRBV12-3 or TRBV12-4, the J gene TRBJ1-2; TRBD1 is a possible D gene (5 bases). The CDR3 is 13 amino acids. V was pared by 5 bases and J by 3 bases, with 10 bases between. This CDR3 is CASSGGADYGYTF. The CDR3, as DNA: TGTGCCAGCAGTGGAGGGGCCGACTATGGCTACACCTTC.

The rearrangement uses TRBV29-1 and TRBJ1-2; D possibly corresponds to TRBD1 (5 bases). This CDR3 region has 16 residues. V lost 3 bases to trimming and J lost 5 bases, with 22 bases between them. Per germline, CDR1 SQVTM and CDR2 ANQGSEA. CDR3 sequence: CSVEEVEGPRGYGYTF. CDR3 DNA sequence: TGCAGCGTTGAGGAGGTGGAGGGGCCGAGGGGTTATGGCTACACCTTC.

This chain joins TRBV6-2 or TRBV6-3 and TRBJ2-1; D possibly corresponds to TRBD2 (5 bases). The CDR3 runs to 14 residues. Trimming stripped 6 bases from V and 9 bases from J, with 18 bases between. Germline V gene lookup returns CDR1 MNHEY and CDR2 SVGEGT. This CDR3 is CASSPDWRWSEQFF. CDR3 nucleotides: TGTGCCAGCAGCCCGGACTGGAGGTGGAGTGAGCAGTTCTTC.

The V call is TRBV5-8, the J call TRBJ1-2; TRBD1 might be the D (6 bases). The CDR3 is 15 residues long. V lost 4 bases and J lost 2, with 15 bases in between. Looked up from germline, CDR1 is SGHTS and CDR2 is YDEGEE. The CDR3 nucleotides read TGTGCCAGCAGCCCCTGGACAGAAGTGAACTATGGCTACACCTTC. Protein: CASSPWTEVNYGYTF.

The chain has TRBV13 and TRBJ2-7; 9 bases are shared with TRBD1. Germline CDR1 and CDR2: PRHDT and FYEKMQ (reference sequence). The trim removed 6 bases at V and 5 bases at J, leaving 2 bases unmatched. The CDR3 is made up of 12 amino acids. In nucleotides, the CDR3 is TGTGCCAGCAGAGGGACAGGGAACGAGCAGTACTTC. This encodes CASRGTGNEQYF.

This sequence joins TRBV19 and TRBJ1-5, with D possibly TRBD1 on 5 matching bases. CDR3 size: 16 residues. V dropped 2 bases and J dropped 2 bases, with 13 bases sitting between them. Germline CDR1 and CDR2: LNHDA and SQIVND (reference sequence). This CDR3 is CASSIPGGGGNQPQHF. The CDR3 DNA sequence: TGTGCCAGTAGTATACCCGGGGGGGGTGGCAATCAGCCCCAGCATTTT.